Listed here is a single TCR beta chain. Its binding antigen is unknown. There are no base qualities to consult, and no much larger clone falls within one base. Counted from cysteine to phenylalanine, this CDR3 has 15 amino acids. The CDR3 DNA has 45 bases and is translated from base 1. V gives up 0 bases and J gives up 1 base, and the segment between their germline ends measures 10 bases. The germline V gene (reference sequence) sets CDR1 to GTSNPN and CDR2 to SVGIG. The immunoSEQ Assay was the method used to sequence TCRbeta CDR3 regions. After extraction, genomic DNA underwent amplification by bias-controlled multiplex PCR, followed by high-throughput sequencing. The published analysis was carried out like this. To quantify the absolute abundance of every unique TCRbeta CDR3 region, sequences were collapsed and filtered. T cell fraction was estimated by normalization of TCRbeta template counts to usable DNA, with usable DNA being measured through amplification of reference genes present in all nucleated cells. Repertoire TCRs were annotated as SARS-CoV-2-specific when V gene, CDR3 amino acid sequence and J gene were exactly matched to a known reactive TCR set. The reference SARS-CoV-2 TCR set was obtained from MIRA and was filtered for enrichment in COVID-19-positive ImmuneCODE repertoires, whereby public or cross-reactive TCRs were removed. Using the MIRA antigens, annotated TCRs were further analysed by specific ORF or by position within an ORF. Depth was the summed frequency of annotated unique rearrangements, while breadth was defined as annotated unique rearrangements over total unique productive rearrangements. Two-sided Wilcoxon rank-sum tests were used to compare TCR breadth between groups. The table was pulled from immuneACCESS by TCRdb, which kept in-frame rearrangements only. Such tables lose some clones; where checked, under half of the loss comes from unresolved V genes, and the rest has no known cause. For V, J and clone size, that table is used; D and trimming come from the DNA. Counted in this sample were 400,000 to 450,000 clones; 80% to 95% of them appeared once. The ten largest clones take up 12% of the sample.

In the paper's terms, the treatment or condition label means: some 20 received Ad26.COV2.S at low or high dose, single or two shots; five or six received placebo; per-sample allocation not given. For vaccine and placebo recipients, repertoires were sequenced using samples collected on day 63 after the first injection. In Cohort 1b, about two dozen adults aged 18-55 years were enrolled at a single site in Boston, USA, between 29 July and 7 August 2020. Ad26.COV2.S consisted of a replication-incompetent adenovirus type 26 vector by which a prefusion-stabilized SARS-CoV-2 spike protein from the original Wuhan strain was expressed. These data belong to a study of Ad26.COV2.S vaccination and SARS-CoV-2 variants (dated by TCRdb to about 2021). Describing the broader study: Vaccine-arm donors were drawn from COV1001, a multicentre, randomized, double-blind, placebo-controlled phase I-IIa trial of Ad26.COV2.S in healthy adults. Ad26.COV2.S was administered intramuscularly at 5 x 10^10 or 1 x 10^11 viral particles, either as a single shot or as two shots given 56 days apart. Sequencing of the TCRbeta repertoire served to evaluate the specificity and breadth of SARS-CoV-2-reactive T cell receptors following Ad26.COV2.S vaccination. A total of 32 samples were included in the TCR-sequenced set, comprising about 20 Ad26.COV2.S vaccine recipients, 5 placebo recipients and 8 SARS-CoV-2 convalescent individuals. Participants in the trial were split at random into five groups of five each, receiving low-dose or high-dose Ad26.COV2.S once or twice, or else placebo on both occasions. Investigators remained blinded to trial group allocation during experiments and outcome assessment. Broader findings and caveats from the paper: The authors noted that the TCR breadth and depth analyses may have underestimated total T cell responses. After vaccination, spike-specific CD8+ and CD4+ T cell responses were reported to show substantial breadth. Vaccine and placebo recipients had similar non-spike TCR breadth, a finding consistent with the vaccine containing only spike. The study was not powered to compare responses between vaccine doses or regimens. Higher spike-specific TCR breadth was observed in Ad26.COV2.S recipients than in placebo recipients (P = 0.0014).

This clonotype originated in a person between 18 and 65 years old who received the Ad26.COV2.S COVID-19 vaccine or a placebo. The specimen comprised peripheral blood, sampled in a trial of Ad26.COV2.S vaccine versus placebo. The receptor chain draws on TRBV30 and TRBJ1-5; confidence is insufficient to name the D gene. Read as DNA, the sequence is TGTGCCTGGAGTGTCACGGGCTCGAGCAATCAGCCCCAGCATTTT. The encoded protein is CAWSVTGSSNQPQHF.